This TCR beta chain is drawn from a study of blood T cell repertoires in COVID-19. Study background: From T cells, B-cell-depleted T cells, or PBMCs came the material, which was cDNA or gDNA.

The length of the CDR3 is 14 residues. The germline V gene has CDR1 SGHDT and CDR2 YYEEEE. V shed 0 bases and J shed 4 bases, with 10 bases lying between them. Clones were read by immunoSEQ multiplex PCR, and TCRdb kept only the in-frame ones, dropping some. This table holds under 250,000 clones, approximately 90% found once. Sequencing was performed on peripheral blood. This TCR was sampled from a man aged 25-45 years with COVID-19, enrolled during active disease. The J gene is TRBJ1-2, the V gene TRBV5-6, with D possibly TRBD1 on 5 matching bases. The CDR3 region is CASSLEGVGYGYTF. CDR3 nucleotides: TGTGCCAGCAGCTTGGAAGGGGTGGGCTATGGCTACACCTTC.